This entry concerns a single T cell receptor (beta chain). The target antigen is unknown. Dot-blot hybridization genotyped cervical HPV amplified with MY09/MY11 PCR. The sample is drawn from a study of T cells in women clearing cervical HPV infection. Study at large: HLA type could not be excluded as a confounder. Whole-study results and caveats: Cases and controls were distinguished at AUC 0.83 by richness and V genes. CIN3+ cases had significantly higher TCR repertoire richness than controls, but evenness did not differ.

The table came from immunoSEQ multiplex PCR; TCRdb's copy has only in-frame clones and leaves some out. This table lists 30,000 to 45,000 clones. This TCR came from a woman aged 18 to 75 with a cervical HPV16 infection that either progressed to CIN3+ or cleared (not recorded which). Sample: blood buffy coat.

CDR3 amino acids: CASSPHQGSGNEQFF. The sequenced CDR3 bases are TGTGCCAGCTCACCACACCAGGGATCGGGCAATGAG. This chain uses TRBV18 with TRBJ2-1; D is perhaps TRBD1 (5 bases). Read data end 3 residues before the CDR3 end; the end is taken from the germline J gene. Germline assignment: CDR1 KGHSH and CDR2 LQKENI. CDR3 size: 15 residues. V lost 1 base to trimming and J lost 6 bases, with 13 bases between them.